This entry features one TCR beta chain sequence. This clonotype was observed at least ten times. Its antigen remains undetermined. No much larger clonotype is one base removed from it; base qualities were not supplied. The CDR3 numbers 16 residues from cysteine through phenylalanine. Here the CDR3 DNA is all that survives: 48 bases in frame from base 1. The germline V gene (reference sequence) gives CDR1 as SEHNR and CDR2 as FQNEAQ. V is pruned by 1 base and J by 4 bases, leaving 7 bases of the junction without a gene match. The record originates from a study of T cells in Graves' hyperthyroidism and ophthalmopathy (dated by TCRdb to the late 2010s). About the full investigation: Peripheral blood was sampled at the time of initial diagnosis, prior to any treatment. A discovery cohort of about 96 patients, 43 with Graves' ophthalmopathy and about 60 with stable Graves' hyperthyroidism, was used to find distinguishing TCR V-J signatures. Prospective prediction of ophthalmopathy was tested in an independent validation cohort of approximately 18 hyperthyroidism patients and roughly 16 patients who later progressed to ophthalmopathy. The 100 discovery patients were randomly split 7:3 into training and test sets. The study also compared thyroid tissue and blood T-cell repertoires from roughly 6 Graves' hyperthyroidism patients. Following sampling, methimazole starting at 30 mg daily was given to hyperthyroidism patients, and high-dose intravenous methylprednisolone was given to ophthalmopathy patients. According to the paper, TCR Vbeta CDR3 sequencing was carried out on 120 to 150 peripheral blood samples, which came from about 45 ophthalmopathy, about 75 hyperthyroidism and some 17 progressor patients. The research as a whole found: Sample size was not statistically predetermined, and investigators were not blinded to group allocation. Most expanded thyroid clonotypes (frequency above 0.001) were also detected in blood, suggesting blood repertoires may reflect thyroid immune responses. In cross-validation, a model built on a 13 V-J signature told ophthalmopathy apart from stable hyperthyroidism with just under 90% sensitivity and roughly 82% specificity, and in testing the same model reached 80%/75%. In validation, the model predicted progression to ophthalmopathy a median of roughly six months before onset, with 70% to 71% sensitivity and nearly 75% specificity.

Amplification of TCR beta CDR3 regions was carried out from RNA transcripts. For the first round of RT-PCR on the TCR CDR3, the HTBI primer set was used together with the Qiagen OneStep RT-PCR kit. Libraries were constructed in a second round of multiplex PCR, after which size selection and purification were performed. Libraries were sequenced paired-end with 100 bp reads on an Illumina HiSeq2000. Concerning the study's data processing: SOAPnuke was used to process the raw data, with reads discarded if the reads contained adapters or uncalled bases, had a mean Phred below 15, or lacked an exact constant-primer or identifier match. High-quality paired reads were merged with COPE v1.2.5, and unique nucleotide sequences were defined as clonotypes. Clonotypes were aligned to IMGT TRBV, TRBD and TRBJ reference segments using MiTCR v1.1. Analysis was restricted to V-J combinations with a frequency above 0.0001, which covered just over 98% of repertoires. The TCS score was defined as F50 (clonal expansion) divided by E x V (chaos), with BLOSUM62-based TCRdist calculated between CDR3 peptides within each V-J. Welch's t-statistics and random forest reduced approximately 520 V-J features to 10 to 15, which were used in a naive Bayes classifier (R e1071). TCRdb's own reprocessing of the public reads used fastp at Q25 and MiXCR and kept productive beta chains. Each CDR3 protein appears once, grouped with its most common genes and DNA. The V and J calls shown here were made by TCRdb, not taken from the authors' results. The sample profile shows roughly 350,000 distinct CDR3 sequences; 14% of them were found once. The ten largest account for 20% to 25% of the sample.

Stable Graves' hyperthyroidism was defined as the absence of progression to ophthalmopathy over 18 months of follow-up. Hyperthyroidism patients were newly diagnosed, with disease duration under 2 months, and aged 18 to 65 years. Patients with uncontrolled infections, other autoimmune diseases, pregnancy or lactation were excluded. Diagnoses were based on clinical symptoms, serum thyroxine and TRAb, thyroid ultrasound and orbital computed tomography. Ficoll-Paque density gradient centrifugation was used to isolate PBMCs from 10 ml of fresh peripheral blood. Total RNA was extracted using Trizol reagent, and RNA quality was assessed on an Agilent 2100 Bioanalyzer.

This receptor was taken from a woman under 40 with Graves' hyperthyroidism. Sequenced input: blood. The chain is made from TRBV7-9 and TRBJ2-7; 10 bases in the middle match TRBD2. The CDR3 protein sequence reads: CASSLGQREGPYEQYF. The DNA is TGTGCCAGCAGCTTAGGCCAGCGGGAGGGCCCGTACGAGCAGTACTTC.